This entry concerns a single T cell receptor (beta chain). The antigen remains unidentified. The study recruited healthy Caucasian donors from Russia who were aged about 6 to 95. Extracted total RNA amounted to at least 5.5 micrograms for each sample. This sample was taken from a study of blood T cells in healthy people across ages. Regarding the study as a whole: Measured against age, TCR beta diversity per million T cells decreased in a roughly linear manner. Higher diversity, along with more naive CD4+ cells, distinguished long-lived donors from aged donors.

Through a sample-barcoded 5' primer and a J-beta primer mix, a second PCR was run for 7 to 11 cycles. TCRdb recomputed calls from the 5' RACE reads with MiXCR, one row per CDR3 protein. The data hold some 1.6 million distinct CDR3 sequences, with about 35% observed a single time. CDR1 and CDR2 from the germline V gene are MNHEY and SMNVEV (reference sequence). The germline V and J ends were trimmed by 5 bases and 0 bases, with 14 bases remaining between them. CDR3 length: 15 amino acids. Material for sequencing was blood. The origin of this receptor is a young woman in good health. The V and J genes are TRBV27 and TRBJ2-7; D might be TRBD2 (6 bases). The CDR3: CASSPTPEGSYEQYF. As DNA, the CDR3 is TGTGCCAGCAGTCCAACCCCGGAGGGCTCCTACGAGCAGTACTTC.